Each of the 26 T cell receptor beta chains below was sequenced from the same sample in a study of Ad26.COV2.S vaccination and SARS-CoV-2 variants. Libraries were prepared by immunoSEQ multiplex PCR; TCRdb keeps only in-frame clonotypes and omits some of them. The sample has about 680,000 clones, approximately 88% seen once. The sample's treatment: about 20 received Ad26.COV2.S at low or high dose, single or two shots; roughly five received placebo; per-sample allocation not given. Specimens were obtained on day 63 following the first vaccine or placebo injection. The sample here was peripheral blood, taken in a trial of Ad26.COV2.S vaccine versus placebo. The source of these receptors is a person between 18 and 65 years old who received the Ad26.COV2.S COVID-19 vaccine or a placebo.

A word on this clone: The same CDR3 also results from other DNA sequences found in this sample. The rearrangement joins TRBV19 to TRBJ1-1; D is possibly TRBD1 (5 bases). Looked up from germline, CDR1 is LNHDA and CDR2 is SQIVND (reference sequence). This CDR3 contains 11 residues. With 9 bases removed from V and 3 bases from J, the gap between germline ends came to 8 bases. CDR3 protein: CASGGYTEAFF. The DNA of the CDR3 is TGTGCCAGCGGGGGGTACACTGAAGCTTTCTTT.

The J gene is TRBJ1-1, the V gene TRBV2; D is possibly TRBD1 (6 bases). V lost 4 bases, J lost 0 bases, and 9 bases lay in between. CDR3 length: 14 amino acids. In germline, CDR1 is SNHLY, CDR2 FYNNEI. The CDR3, as DNA: TGTGCCAGCAGTGTTGGGGGCGTGAACACTGAAGCTTTCTTT. It translates to CASSVGGVNTEAFF.

The chain has TRBV10-3 and TRBJ1-2; 7 nucleotides match TRBD1. Germline CDR1 and CDR2: ENHRY and SYGVKD. The CDR3 contains 12 residues. J lost 8 bases, V lost 9 bases, and 9 bases had no gene match. The CDR3 nucleotides are TGTGCCATTAAGACAGGGACTGGGGGCTACACCTTC. It is translated as CAIKTGTGGYTF.

The chain has TRBV6-5 and TRBJ2-2, with unresolved D. The V and J ends lost 7 bases and 6 bases respectively, with 15 bases between them. The CDR3 is 14 amino acids. CDR1 is MNHEY and CDR2 is SVGAGI in the germline V gene. The CDR3, as DNA: TGTGCCAGCACCGCCTCCTACGACGCCGGGGAGCTGTTTTTT. Its protein is CASTASYDAGELFF.

The CDR3 is CASSQVGQTQYF. CDR3 in DNA: TGTGCCAGCAGCCAAGTCGGGCAGACCCAGTACTTC. The chain carries TRBV3-1 (or the pseudogene TRBV3-2) and TRBJ2-5; D gene ambiguous. V was clipped by 1 base and J by 6 bases, with 6 bases between them. This CDR3 spans 12 amino acids. The germline gives CDR1 LGHDT, CDR2 YNNKEL (reference sequence).

This clone has a single count. The chain uses TRBV6-5 and TRBJ2-1, with unresolved D. Trimming pared 3 bases from V and 2 bases from J, leaving 11 bases between. Germline assignment: CDR1 MNHEY and CDR2 SVGAGI. The CDR3 is 15 amino acids. The CDR3 spells CASSYVGMAYNEQFF. The DNA for the CDR3 is TGTGCCAGCAGTTATGTGGGGATGGCCTACAATGAGCAGTTCTTC.

In this sample, this clone turned up a few times. The J gene is TRBJ1-1, the V gene TRBV7-9; D is uncertain. CDR1 SEHNR and CDR2 FQNEAQ come from the germline V gene (reference sequence). The CDR3 totals 12 residues. Trimming shortened V by 4 bases and J by 5 bases, and 8 bases separated the two germline ends. DNA of the CDR3: TGTGCCAGCAGCTCCCAGGAGACTGAAGCTTTCTTT. Its translation is CASSSQETEAFF. The complete variable domain, with remaining parts taken from reference TRBV7-9 and TRBJ1-1, reads DTGVSQNPRHKITKRGQNVTFRCDPISEHNRLYWYRQTLGQGPEFLTYFQNEAQLEKSRLLSDRFSAERPKGSFSTLEIQRTEQGDSAMYLCASSSQETEAFFGQGTRLTVV.

On this clone: Possible read error: a much larger clone is one base away. This sample also contains other DNA sequences that code for the same CDR3. The chain has TRBV4-1 and TRBJ2-7, with TRBD1 identical over 8 bases. Losses at the gene ends were 0 bases for V and 6 bases for J; bases not matched to a gene: 1. The CDR3 runs to 13 residues. CDR1 MGHRA and CDR2 YSYEKL come from the germline V gene. The DNA of the CDR3 is TGCGCCAGCAGCCAAGACAGGGGGCTCGAGCAGTACTTC. Its translation is CASSQDRGLEQYF.

The chain uses TRBV5-6 and TRBJ1-3; D is possibly TRBD1 (6 bases). Deletions cut 6 bases from V and 0 bases from J, with 16 bases between. Germline V CDR1 and CDR2: SGHDT, YYEEEE. CDR3 size: 16 residues. CDR3 DNA sequence: TGTGCCAGCACTACACCAGGACAGAACTCTGGAAACACCATATATTTT. This codes for CASTTPGQNSGNTIYF. Based on the CDR3 plus reference TRBV5-6 and TRBJ1-3, the full variable domain is DAGVTQSPTHLIKTRGQQVTLRCSPKSGHDTVSWYQQALGQGPQFIFQYYEEEERQRGNFPDRFSGHQFPNYSSELNVNALLLGDSALYLCASTTPGQNSGNTIYFGEGSWLTVV.

The chain carries TRBV4-1 and TRBJ2-1; tentatively, D is TRBD2 (5 bases). The ends were cut back, 3 bases at V and 9 bases at J, with 12 bases in the middle. Germline V lookup: CDR1 MGHRA, CDR2 YSYEKL. The CDR3 length is 13 residues. CDR3 in DNA: TGCGCCAGCAGCCAGGTCCCTCGGGGTGAGCAGTTCTTC. This translates into CASSQVPRGEQFF.

Of note for this clone: The sample contains more than one DNA sequence encoding this CDR3. The V and J genes are TRBV18 and TRBJ2-5; TRBD1 aligns across 8 bases. With V trimmed by 3 bases and J by 4 bases, 4 bases remained unmatched. Germline loops: CDR1 KGHSH, CDR2 LQKENI. The CDR3 extends over 14 amino acids. The CDR3 DNA reads TGTGCCAGCTCACCTAGGACAGGGCGAGAGACCCAGTACTTC. Translating it yields CASSPRTGRETQYF. The full variable domain, its missing parts supplied by reference TRBV18 and TRBJ2-5, is NAGVMQNPRHLVRRRGQEARLRCSPMKGHSHVYWYRQLPEEGLKFMVYLQKENIIDESGMPKERFSAEFPKEGPSILRIQQVVRGDSAAYFCASSPRTGRETQYFGPGTRLLVL.

This clone was detected only once. The chain employs TRBV19 and TRBJ1-2, with 8 positions matching TRBD1. The germline CDR1 and CDR2 sequences are LNHDA and SQIVND (reference sequence). CDR3 length: 14 amino acids. J was trimmed by 2 bases and V by 3 bases; bases with no gene match: 2. In nucleotides, the CDR3 is TGTGCCAGTAGTATGCGGACAGGGAACTATGGCTACACCTTC. Its protein product is CASSMRTGNYGYTF. The full variable domain, in which reference TRBV19 and TRBJ1-2 provide the parts outside the CDR3, is DGGITQSPKYLFRKEGQNVTLSCEQNLNHDAMYWYRQDPGQGLRLIYYSQIVNDFQKGDIAEGYSVSREKKESFPLTVTSAQKNPTAFYLCASSMRTGNYGYTFGSGTRLTVV.

V is TRBV29-1 and J is TRBJ2-1; TRBD2 matches 11 bases. Germline loops: CDR1 SQVTM, CDR2 ANQGSEA. Unmatched junction bases numbered 8, after V lost 8 bases and J lost 2 bases. The CDR3 covers 15 residues. The CDR3 protein is CSITLAGGTYNEQFF. CDR3 in DNA: TGCAGCATCACCCTAGCGGGAGGCACCTACAATGAGCAGTTCTTC.

The V gene is TRBV5-1, the J gene TRBJ2-7; the D gene is possibly TRBD1 (5 bases). The CDR3 is 14 amino acids. The V end was cut by 0 bases, the J end by 3 bases, with 10 bases between. Germline assignment: CDR1 SGHRS and CDR2 YFSETQ. The DNA of the CDR3 is TGCGCCAGCAGCTTGGCCCCAGGGAACTACGAGCAGTACTTC. Translating it yields CASSLAPGNYEQYF.

The chain has TRBV12-3 or TRBV12-4 and TRBJ1-1, with D maybe TRBD1 (6 bases). V lost 5 bases and J lost 4, with 11 bases in between. The CDR3 is 13 amino acids. CDR3 bases: TGTGCCAGCAGTCCGACAGGTTTCACTGAAGCTTTCTTT. Translating gives CASSPTGFTEAFF.

The rearrangement uses TRBV5-4 and TRBJ2-6; 7 bases map to TRBD1. Trimming removed 3 bases from V and 2 bases from J; junction bases left unmatched: 8. The CDR3 is made up of 17 amino acids. Looked up from germline, CDR1 is SGHNT and CDR2 is YYREEE (reference sequence). As DNA, the CDR3 is TGTGCCAGCAGCTCAAGGGACAGTGTTACTGGGGCCAACGTCCTGACTTTC. The encoded protein is CASSSRDSVTGANVLTF.

The chain joins TRBV7-2 to TRBJ2-2; TRBD2 agrees at 10 bases. The CDR3 covers 18 residues. Germline V gene lookup returns CDR1 SGHTA and CDR2 FQGNSA. The V and J ends lost 0 bases and 1 base, in that order; junction bases with no gene match: 5. CDR3 region: CASSLANLAGGNTGELFF. CDR3 sequence (DNA): TGTGCCAGCAGCTTAGCAAACTTAGCGGGAGGGAACACCGGGGAGCTGTTTTTT.

The gene calls are TRBV18 and TRBJ2-5, with 7 bases that match TRBD2. The V and J ends lost 2 bases and 5 bases, in that order; junction bases with no gene match: 11. Germline V lookup: CDR1 KGHSH, CDR2 LQKENI. The CDR3 spans 16 residues. In DNA, the CDR3 is TGTGCCAGCTCACCAAAGTGGGAGGGCCCTCGGGAGACCCAGTACTTC. Translating it yields CASSPKWEGPRETQYF.

This clone was counted a few times. V usage is TRBV6-5 and J usage is TRBJ1-3; D is uncertain. The CDR3 is 12 amino acids. V dropped 8 bases and J dropped 4 bases, with 9 bases sitting between them. The germline CDR1 and CDR2 sequences are MNHEY and SVGAGI. The CDR3 DNA sequence: TGTGCCAGCCGGCCATCAGGAAACACCATATATTTT. Translating gives CASRPSGNTIYF.

This clone has just one count. The chain links TRBV4-3 to TRBJ1-2, with 8 bases aligning to TRBD1. Germline V gene sequence: CDR1 LGHNA, CDR2 YSLEER. CDR3 size: 15 residues. J was trimmed by 5 bases and V by 0 bases; bases with no gene match: 5. The CDR3 sequence: CASSQDMRQGYGYTF. The CDR3, as DNA: TGCGCCAGCAGCCAAGATATGAGACAGGGGTATGGCTACACCTTC.

CDR3 DNA sequence: TGTGCCAGCAGCTTACTAGCGGAAGAGACCCAGTACTTC. This translates into CASSLLAEETQYF. The V and J genes are TRBV7-9 and TRBJ2-5; 7 nucleotides match TRBD2. The CDR3 length is 13 residues. Germline-derived CDR1 and CDR2 are SEHNR and FQNEAQ (reference sequence). With 2 bases clipped from V and 3 bases from J, the junction kept 0 bases outside the gene matches.

V is TRBV3-1 (or the pseudogene TRBV3-2) and J is TRBJ2-1, with D unclear. This CDR3 is built from 11 residues. V dropped 8 bases and J dropped 2 bases, with 4 bases sitting between them. The V gene's germline CDR1 is LGHDT and CDR2 YNNKEL (reference sequence). The CDR3 is CASGTYNEQFF. The CDR3 bases are TGTGCCAGCGGTACCTACAATGAGCAGTTCTTC.

V and J are TRBV19 and TRBJ2-5; 10 nucleotides align to TRBD1. The CDR3 has 14 residues. V lost 5 bases and J lost 9; bases outside the gene matches: 9. CDR1 LNHDA and CDR2 SQIVND come from the germline V gene (reference sequence). The CDR3 region has the DNA TGTGCCAGTAGTCTGGGACAGGGGCCTGAGGCCCAGTACTTC. Translating it yields CASSLGQGPEAQYF.

The chain links TRBV5-1 to TRBJ1-1; D unresolved. The germline gives CDR1 SGHRS, CDR2 YFSETQ. The V end was cut by 2 bases, the J end by 0 bases, with 5 bases between. The CDR3 totals 13 residues. CDR3 region: CASSLSVNTEAFF. CDR3 DNA sequence: TGCGCCAGCAGCTTATCTGTGAACACTGAAGCTTTCTTT.

The V and J genes are TRBV5-3 and TRBJ1-1; D not resolved. TRBV5-3 is an ORF, with its function uncertain. The CDR3 spans 12 residues. Trimming removed 2 bases at V and 5 bases at J, with 7 bases between. CDR3 nucleotides: TGTGCCAGAAGCTTAGCGGAAACTGAAGCTTTCTTT. It translates to CARSLAETEAFF.

The J gene is TRBJ1-2, the V gene TRBV7-6; no clear D gene. V shed 4 bases and J shed 2 bases, with 14 bases lying between them. CDR1 is SGHVS, CDR2 FNYEAQ, per germline. CDR3 length equals 15 residues. The CDR3 nucleotides read TGTGCCAGCAGCTCTACGCTGGGCACGAACTATGGCTACACCTTC. Its protein is CASSSTLGTNYGYTF.